This T cell receptor beta chain emerged from a study of OX40 agonist ivuxolimab in advanced cancers. Study summary: It was ivuxolimab, an agonistic anti-OX40 (CD134) antibody, that patients were treated with. Patients with prior anti-PD-1, anti-PD-L1 or anti-CTLA-4 therapy were eligible; about 41% had some.

Some clones are missing from TCRdb's copy, which holds only in-frame ones; the method was immunoSEQ multiplex PCR. The sample holds around 78,000 clones, 80% to 90% seen once. The material was CD4+ or CD8+ T cells sorted from blood, obtained in a trial of the OX40 agonist ivuxolimab. The clonotype comes from an adult with an advanced solid tumor such as melanoma, head and neck, liver or kidney cancer.

In nucleotides, the CDR3 is TGTGCCAGTAGTATCCGTGACGGGCAGGGCACAGATACGCAGTATTTT. This gives the protein CASSIRDGQGTDTQYF. The chain recombines TRBV19 with TRBJ2-3, with D unresolved. Germline lookup yields CDR1 LNHDA and CDR2 SQIVND (reference sequence). The CDR3 spans 16 residues. Trimming pared 3 bases from V and 1 base from J, leaving 14 bases between.